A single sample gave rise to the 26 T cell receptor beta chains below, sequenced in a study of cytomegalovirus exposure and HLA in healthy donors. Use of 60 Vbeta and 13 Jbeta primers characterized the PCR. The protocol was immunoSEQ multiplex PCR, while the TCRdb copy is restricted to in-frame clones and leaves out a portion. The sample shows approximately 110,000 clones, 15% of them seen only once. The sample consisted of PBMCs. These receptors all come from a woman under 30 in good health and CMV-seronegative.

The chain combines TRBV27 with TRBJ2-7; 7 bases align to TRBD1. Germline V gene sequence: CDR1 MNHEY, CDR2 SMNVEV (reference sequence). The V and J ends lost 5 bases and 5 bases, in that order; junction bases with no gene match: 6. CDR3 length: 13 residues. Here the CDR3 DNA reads TGTGCCAGCAGTCCAGGGACAGCCCACGAGCAGTACTTC. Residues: CASSPGTAHEQYF.

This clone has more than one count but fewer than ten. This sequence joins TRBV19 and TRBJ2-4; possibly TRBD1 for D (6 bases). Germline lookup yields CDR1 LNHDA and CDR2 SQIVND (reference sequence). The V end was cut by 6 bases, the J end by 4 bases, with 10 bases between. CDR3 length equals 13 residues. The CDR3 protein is CASSPDSKNIQYF. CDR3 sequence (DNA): TGTGCCAGTAGCCCGGACAGTAAAAACATTCAGTACTTC.

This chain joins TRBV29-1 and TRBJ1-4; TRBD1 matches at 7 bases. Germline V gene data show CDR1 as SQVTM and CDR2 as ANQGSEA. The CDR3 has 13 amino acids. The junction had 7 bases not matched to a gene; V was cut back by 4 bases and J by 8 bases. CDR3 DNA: TGCAGCGTTGGTGACAGGGCGGGGGAAAAACTGTTTTTT. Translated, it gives CSVGDRAGEKLFF.

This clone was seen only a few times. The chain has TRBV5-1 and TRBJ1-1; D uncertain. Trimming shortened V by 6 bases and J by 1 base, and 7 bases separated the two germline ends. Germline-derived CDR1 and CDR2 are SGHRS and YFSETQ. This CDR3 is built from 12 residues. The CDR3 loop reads CASTSGNTEAFF. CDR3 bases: TGCGCCAGCACGAGCGGGAACACTGAAGCTTTCTTT.

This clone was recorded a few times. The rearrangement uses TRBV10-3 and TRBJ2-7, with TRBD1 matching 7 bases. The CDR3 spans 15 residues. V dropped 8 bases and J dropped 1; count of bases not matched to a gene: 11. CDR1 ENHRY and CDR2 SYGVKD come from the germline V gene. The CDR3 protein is CAIRDSLLRSYEQYF. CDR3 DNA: TGTGCCATCCGGGACAGTCTACTTCGATCCTACGAGCAGTACTTC.

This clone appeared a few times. CDR3 nucleotide sequence: TGTGCCAGTAGTGTCCGACAGAACACTGAAGCTTTCTTT. It specifies CASSVRQNTEAFF. The chain uses TRBV19 and TRBJ1-1; D uncertain. The germline V gene encodes CDR1 LNHDA and CDR2 SQIVND (reference sequence). The CDR3 is 13 residues long. Deletions cut 5 bases from V and 1 base from J, with 8 bases between.

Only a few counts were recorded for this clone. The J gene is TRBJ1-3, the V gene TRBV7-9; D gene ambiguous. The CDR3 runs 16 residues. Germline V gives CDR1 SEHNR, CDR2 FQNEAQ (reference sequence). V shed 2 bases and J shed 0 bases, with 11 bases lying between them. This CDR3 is CASSLSTSHSGNTIYF. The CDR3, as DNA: TGTGCCAGCAGCTTATCCACCTCACACTCTGGAAACACCATATATTTT.

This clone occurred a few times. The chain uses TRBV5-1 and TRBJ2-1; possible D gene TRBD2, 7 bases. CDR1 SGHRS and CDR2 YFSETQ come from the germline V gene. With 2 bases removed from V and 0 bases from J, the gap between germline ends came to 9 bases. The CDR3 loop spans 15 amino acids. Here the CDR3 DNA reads TGCGCCAGCAGCTTCGCGGGGGCCTCCTACAATGAGCAGTTCTTC. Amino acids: CASSFAGASYNEQFF.

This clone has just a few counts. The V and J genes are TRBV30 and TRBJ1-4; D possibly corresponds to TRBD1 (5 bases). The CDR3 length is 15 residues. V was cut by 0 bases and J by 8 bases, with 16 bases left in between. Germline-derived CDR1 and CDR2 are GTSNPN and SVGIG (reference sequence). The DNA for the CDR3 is TGTGCCTGGAGTGTACTTGGGGCCGACGGCGAAAAACTGTTTTTT. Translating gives CAWSVLGADGEKLFF. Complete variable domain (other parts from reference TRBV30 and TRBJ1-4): SQTIHQWPATLVQPVGSPLSLECTVEGTSNPNLYWYRQAAGRGLQLLFYSVGIGQISSEVPQNLSASRPQDRQFILSSKKLLLSDSGFYLCAWSVLGADGEKLFFGSGTQLSVL.

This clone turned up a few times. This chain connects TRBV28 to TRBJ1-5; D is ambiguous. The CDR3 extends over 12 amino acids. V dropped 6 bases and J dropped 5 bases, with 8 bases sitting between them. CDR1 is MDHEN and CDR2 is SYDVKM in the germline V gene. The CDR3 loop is CASSPYHQPQHF. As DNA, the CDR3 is TGTGCCAGCAGCCCCTATCATCAGCCCCAGCATTTT.

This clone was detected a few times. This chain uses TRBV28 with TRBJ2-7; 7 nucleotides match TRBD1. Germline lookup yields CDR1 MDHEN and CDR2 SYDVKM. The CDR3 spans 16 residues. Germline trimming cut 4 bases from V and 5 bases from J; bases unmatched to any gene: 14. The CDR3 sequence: CASSWKPGQRPDEQYF. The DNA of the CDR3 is TGTGCCAGCAGTTGGAAGCCGGGACAGAGACCTGACGAGCAGTACTTC.

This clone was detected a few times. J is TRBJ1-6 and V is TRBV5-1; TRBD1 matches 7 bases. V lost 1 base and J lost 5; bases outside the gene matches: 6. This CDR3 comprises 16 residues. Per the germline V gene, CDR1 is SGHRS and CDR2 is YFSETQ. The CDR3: CASSLKGAGNNSPLHF. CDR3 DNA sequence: TGCGCCAGCAGCTTGAAGGGGGCCGGGAATAATTCACCCCTCCACTTT.

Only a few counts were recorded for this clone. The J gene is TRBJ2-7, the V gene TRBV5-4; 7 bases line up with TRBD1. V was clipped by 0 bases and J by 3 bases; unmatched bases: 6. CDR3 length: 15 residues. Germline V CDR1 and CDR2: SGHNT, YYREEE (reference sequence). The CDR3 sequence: CASSLGGGQNYEQYF. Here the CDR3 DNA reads TGTGCCAGCAGCTTGGGAGGGGGACAGAACTACGAGCAGTACTTC.

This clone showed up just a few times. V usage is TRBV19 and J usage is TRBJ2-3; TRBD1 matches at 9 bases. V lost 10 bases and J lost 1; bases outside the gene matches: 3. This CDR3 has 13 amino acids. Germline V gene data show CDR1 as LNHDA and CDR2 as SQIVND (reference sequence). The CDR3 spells CATRDRGTDTQYF. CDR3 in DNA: TGTGCCACCCGGGACAGGGGCACAGATACGCAGTATTTT.

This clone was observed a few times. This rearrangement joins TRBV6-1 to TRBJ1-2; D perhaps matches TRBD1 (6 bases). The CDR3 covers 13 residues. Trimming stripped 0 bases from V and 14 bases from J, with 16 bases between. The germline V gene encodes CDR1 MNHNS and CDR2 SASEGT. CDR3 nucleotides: TGTGCCAGCAGTGAAGCCCCGTGGGACACCGTAACCTTC. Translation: CASSEAPWDTVTF.

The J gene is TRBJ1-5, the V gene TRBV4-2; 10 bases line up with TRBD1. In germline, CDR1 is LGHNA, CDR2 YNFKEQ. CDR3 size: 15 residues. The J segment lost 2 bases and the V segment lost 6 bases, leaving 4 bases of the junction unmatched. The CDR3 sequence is CASSHGQGGNQPQHF. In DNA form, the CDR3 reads TGTGCCAGCAGTCACGGACAGGGGGGCAATCAGCCCCAGCATTTT.

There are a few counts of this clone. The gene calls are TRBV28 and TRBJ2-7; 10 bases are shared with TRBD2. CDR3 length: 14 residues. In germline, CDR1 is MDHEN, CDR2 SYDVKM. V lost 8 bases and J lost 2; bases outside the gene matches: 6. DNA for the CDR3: TGTGCCAGCGTCGCTAGCGGGGGACCCTACGAGCAGTACTTC. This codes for CASVASGGPYEQYF.

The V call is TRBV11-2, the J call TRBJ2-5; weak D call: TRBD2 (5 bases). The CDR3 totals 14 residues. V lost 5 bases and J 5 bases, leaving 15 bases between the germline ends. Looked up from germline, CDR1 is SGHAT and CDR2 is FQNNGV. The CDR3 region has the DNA TGTGCCAGCAGCGGACTTAATCCGTGGGAGACCCAGTACTTC. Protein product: CASSGLNPWETQYF. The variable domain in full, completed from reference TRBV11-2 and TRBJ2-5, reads EAGVAQSPRYKIIEKRQSVAFWCNPISGHATLYWYQQILGQGPKLLIQFQNNGVVDDSQLPKDRFSAERLKGVDSTLKIQPAKLEDSAVYLCASSGLNPWETQYFGPGTRLLVL.

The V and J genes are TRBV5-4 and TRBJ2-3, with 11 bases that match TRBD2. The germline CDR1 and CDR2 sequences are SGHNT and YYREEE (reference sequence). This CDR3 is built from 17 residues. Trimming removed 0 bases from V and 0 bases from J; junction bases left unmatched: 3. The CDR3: CASSLDSGGVSTDTQYF. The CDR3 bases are TGTGCCAGCAGCTTGGATAGCGGGGGGGTGAGCACAGATACGCAGTATTTT.

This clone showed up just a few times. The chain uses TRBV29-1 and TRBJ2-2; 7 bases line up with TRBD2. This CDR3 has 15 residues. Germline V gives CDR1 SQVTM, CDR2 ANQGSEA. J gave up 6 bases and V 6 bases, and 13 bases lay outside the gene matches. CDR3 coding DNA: TGCAGCGTGGGAACTAGCGCCCCGAGCCCCGGGGAGCTGTTTTTT. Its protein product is CSVGTSAPSPGELFF.

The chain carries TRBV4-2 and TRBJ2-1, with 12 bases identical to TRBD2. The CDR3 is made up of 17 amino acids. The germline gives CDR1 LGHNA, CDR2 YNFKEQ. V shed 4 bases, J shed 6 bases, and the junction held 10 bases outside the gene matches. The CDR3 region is CASSLRGGTSGFNEQFF. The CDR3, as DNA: TGTGCCAGCAGCCTTCGGGGAGGGACTAGCGGGTTCAATGAGCAGTTCTTC.

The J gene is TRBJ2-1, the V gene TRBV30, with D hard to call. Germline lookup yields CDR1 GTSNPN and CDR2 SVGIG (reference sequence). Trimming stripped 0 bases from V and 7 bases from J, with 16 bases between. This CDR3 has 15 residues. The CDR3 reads CAWSVPGPSRNEQFF. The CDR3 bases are TGTGCCTGGAGTGTACCAGGTCCTTCGAGAAATGAGCAGTTCTTC.

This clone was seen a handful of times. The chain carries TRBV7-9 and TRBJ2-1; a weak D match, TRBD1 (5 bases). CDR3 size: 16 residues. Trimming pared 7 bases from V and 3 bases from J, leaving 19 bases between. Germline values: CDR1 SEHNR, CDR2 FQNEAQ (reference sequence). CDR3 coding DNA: TGTGCCAGCACCCCCCCACAGGCACTACACTACAATGAGCAGTTCTTC. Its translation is CASTPPQALHYNEQFF.

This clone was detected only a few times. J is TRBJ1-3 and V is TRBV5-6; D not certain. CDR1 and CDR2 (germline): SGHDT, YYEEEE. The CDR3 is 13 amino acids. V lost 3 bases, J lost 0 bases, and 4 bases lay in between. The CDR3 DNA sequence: TGTGCCAGCAGCTACAGCTCTGGAAACACCATATATTTT. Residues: CASSYSSGNTIYF.

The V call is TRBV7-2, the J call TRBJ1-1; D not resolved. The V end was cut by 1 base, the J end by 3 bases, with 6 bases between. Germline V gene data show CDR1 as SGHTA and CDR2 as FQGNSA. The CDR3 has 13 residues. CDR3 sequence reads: CASSLGRYTEAFF. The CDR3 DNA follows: TGTGCCAGCAGCTTAGGCCGGTACACTGAAGCTTTCTTT.

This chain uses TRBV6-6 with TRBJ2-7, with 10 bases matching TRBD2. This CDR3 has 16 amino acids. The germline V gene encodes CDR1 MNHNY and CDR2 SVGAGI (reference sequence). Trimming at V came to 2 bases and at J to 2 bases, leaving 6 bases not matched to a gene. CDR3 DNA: TGTGCCAGCAGTTACGGCGCTAGCGGGGGAACCTACGAGCAGTACTTC. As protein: CASSYGASGGTYEQYF.